This is a list of T cell receptor beta chains from one sample in a study of blood T cell repertoires in COVID-19. TCRdb's table, derived via immunoSEQ multiplex PCR, lists solely in-frame clones and lacks some. The table records roughly 290,000 clones, 80% to 90% of them present only once. Sequenced: PBMCs or T cells enriched from blood (not recorded which). These receptor sequences come from a woman aged 25 to 39 who had recovered from COVID-19. CDR3s include the opening cysteine and the closing phenylalanine or tryptophan. D genes are given only for firm matches. The listing skips clone size in some rows; elsewhere it reads once, few, many or a size class.

NA,TRBV5-1,TRBJ2-6,NA,CASKTTVISLGANVLTF,TGCGCCAGCAAAACGACAGTAATTTCTCTGGGGGCCAACGTCCTGACTTTC
NA,TRBV28,TRBJ2-7,NA,CASSLGQRWGHEQYF,TGTGCCAGCAGTTTAGGGCAACGATGGGGGCACGAGCAGTACTTC
TRBD1,TRBV2,TRBJ1-2,NA,CASSSYRDRGSGSYGYTF,TGTGCCAGCAGTTCCTACCGGGACAGGGGATCGGGCTCCTATGGCTACACCTTC
NA,TRBV5-5,TRBJ1-1,NA,CASSLSYRPNTEAFF,TGTGCCAGCAGCTTATCCTACAGGCCGAACACTGAAGCTTTCTTT
NA,TRBV7-9,TRBJ1-1,NA,CASSPRATQNTEAFF,TGTGCCAGCAGCCCGCGGGCCACTCAGAACACTGAAGCTTTCTTT
TRBD1,TRBV6-5,TRBJ2-7,NA,CASSHRDSPSYEQYF,TGTGCCAGCAGTCACCGGGACAGTCCATCCTACGAGCAGTACTTC
NA,TRBV19,TRBJ1-6,NA,CASRPGGAANSPLHF,TGTGCCAGTAGGCCTGGGGGGGCGGCTAATTCACCCCTCCACTTT
TRBD1,TRBV5-6,TRBJ1-2,NA,CASSFGTGSYGYTF,TGTGCCAGCAGCTTCGGGACAGGTTCATATGGCTACACCTTC
NA,TRBV4-1,TRBJ1-1,NA,CASSQGKGRANTEAFF,TGCGCCAGCAGCCAAGGAAAAGGCAGGGCGAACACTGAAGCTTTCTTT
NA,TRBV2,TRBJ2-7,NA,CASRGTRSYEQYF,TGTGCCAGCAGGGGGACAAGATCCTACGAGCAGTACTTC
NA,TRBV5-1,TRBJ1-6,NA,CASSLVGGANSPLHF,TGCGCCAGCAGCTTGGTGGGGGGGGCGAATTCACCCCTCCACTTT
TRBD1,TRBV7-9,TRBJ1-6,NA,CASSNPRTGGNNSPLHF,TGTGCCAGCAGCAATCCAAGGACAGGGGGCAATAATTCACCCCTCCACTTT
TRBD1,TRBV28,TRBJ1-4,NA,CASSFSGGNEKLFF,TGTGCCAGCAGTTTTTCAGGGGGCAATGAAAAACTGTTTTTT
NA,TRBV5-3,TRBJ1-5,NA,CARSLGRVNQPQHF,TGTGCCAGAAGCTTAGGCAGGGTGAATCAGCCCCAGCATTTT
NA,TRBV30,TRBJ2-3,NA,CAWTSPGRTSTDTQYF,TGTGCCTGGACATCTCCCGGGCGGACTAGCACAGATACGCAGTATTTT
TRBD1,TRBV7-9,TRBJ1-4,NA,CASRVQGGEKLFF,TGTGCCAGCAGGGTACAGGGGGGTGAAAAACTGTTTTTT
TRBD2,TRBV11-2,TRBJ2-2,NA,CASSLDPGGGTGELFF,TGTGCCAGCAGCTTAGATCCGGGCGGGGGCACCGGGGAGCTGTTTTTT
TRBD1,TRBV28,TRBJ1-1,few,CASSLTGVSTEAFF,TGTGCCAGCAGTCTGACAGGGGTGAGTACTGAAGCTTTCTTT
NA,TRBV27,TRBJ1-2,NA,CASSQGYGYTF,TGTGCCAGCAGTCAGGGATATGGCTACACCTTC
TRBD2,TRBV5-1,TRBJ2-3,NA,CASSLTSGRAADTQYF,TGCGCCAGCAGCTTGACTAGCGGGAGGGCCGCAGATACGCAGTATTTT
NA,TRBV7-9,TRBJ2-7,NA,CASSLGTRYEQYF,TGTGCCAGCAGCCTCGGGACACGTTACGAGCAGTACTTC
TRBD2,TRBV19,TRBJ2-2,once,CASRIGLAGYKAGELFF,TGTGCCAGTAGGATCGGACTAGCGGGGTATAAAGCCGGGGAACTGTTTTTT
TRBD1,TRBV27,TRBJ2-7,NA,CASSFSDRGTEQYF,TGTGCCAGCAGTTTCTCAGACAGGGGGACCGAGCAGTACTTC
NA,TRBV4-1,TRBJ1-2,NA,CASSQEGSYGYTF,TGCGCCAGCAGCCAAGAGGGGAGCTATGGCTACACCTTC
TRBD2,TRBV9,TRBJ2-1,NA,CASSASGKVNNEQFF,TGTGCCAGCAGCGCGAGCGGGAAAGTCAACAATGAGCAGTTCTTC
TRBD2,TRBV10-3,TRBJ2-7,NA,CAISGDGGVYEQYF,TGTGCCATCAGTGGGGACGGGGGGGTCTACGAGCAGTACTTC
TRBD1,TRBV12-3/TRBV12-4,TRBJ1-2,once,CASSRDSLSHTF,TGTGCCAGCAGCCGGGACAGCCTGAGCCACACCTTC
NA,TRBV29-1,TRBJ1-4,NA,CSVRGDFESNEKLFF,TGCAGCGTTCGGGGGGATTTCGAATCTAATGAAAAACTGTTTTTT
TRBD2,TRBV7-2,TRBJ2-3,NA,CASSLPQARSSLSGNTQYF,TGTGCCAGCAGCTTACCACAGGCCCGGTCTAGCTTAAGCGGGAATACGCAGTATTTT
NA,TRBV5-1,TRBJ1-3,NA,CASSIGTSGNTIYF,TGCGCCAGCAGCATCGGGACATCTGGAAACACCATATATTTT
TRBD2,TRBV7-3,TRBJ2-2,NA,CASSLIPLAGDNTGELFF,TGTGCCAGCAGCTTAATCCCACTAGCGGGGGACAACACCGGGGAGCTGTTTTTT